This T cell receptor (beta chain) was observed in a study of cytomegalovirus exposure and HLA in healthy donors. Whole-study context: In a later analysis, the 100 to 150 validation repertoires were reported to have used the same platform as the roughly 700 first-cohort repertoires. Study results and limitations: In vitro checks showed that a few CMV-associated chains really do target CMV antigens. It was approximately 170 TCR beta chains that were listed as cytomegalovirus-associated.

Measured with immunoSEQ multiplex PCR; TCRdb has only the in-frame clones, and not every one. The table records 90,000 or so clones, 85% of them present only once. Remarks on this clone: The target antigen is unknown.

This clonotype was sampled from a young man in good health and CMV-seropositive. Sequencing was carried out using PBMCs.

CDR3 residues: CASSQESFRTANEKLFF. CDR3 nucleotides: TGCGCCAGCAGCCAAGAATCGTTCAGGACAGCTAATGAAAAACTGTTTTTT. The chain uses TRBV4-1 and TRBJ1-4, with D possibly being TRBD1 (6 bases). The germline CDR1 and CDR2 sequences are MGHRA and YSYEKL. V shed 0 bases and J shed 3 bases, with 14 bases lying between them. This CDR3 region has 17 residues.